The TCR beta chain under discussion was sequenced for a study of tumor-infiltrating lymphocytes in primary liver carcinoma. Study summary: Donors had hepatocellular carcinoma or combined HCC and intrahepatic cholangiocarcinoma. Productive TCRbeta read counts per sample ran from roughly 3.65 to 7.13 million and were similar across tissue types.

Total RNA (roughly 540 ng) served as template for TCR beta cDNA synthesis primed by a constant-region primer. Libraries covering TCR beta were generated through three nested multiplex PCR rounds (using a slightly modified ARM-PCR). The first two PCR rounds, approximately 10 cycles each, used TRBV1-TRBV30 forward primers and a C-beta reverse primer. From the multiplex PCR reads, TCRdb called clonotypes with MiXCR, one entry per CDR3 protein. The sample lists about 44,000 distinct CDR3 sequences; about three quarters were seen once. Joint extraction of RNA and DNA used roughly 20-33 mg of bulk tissue that was unsorted. Patients were chronically HBV-infected and treatment-naive. Five discrete regions of every tumor underwent sampling. This CDR3 is built from 12 residues. Germline assignment: CDR1 SGHAT and CDR2 FQNNGV.

This receptor was obtained from a man in his forties with primary liver carcinoma and hepatitis B virus infection. Sequencing was carried out using liver tumor tissue from sampling region 3. Described subset: tumor region T3, left-lateral pole. The V and J genes are TRBV11-2 and TRBJ2-7, with TRBD2 matching over 7 bases. The CDR3 here is CVNSPWGGEQYF. In DNA form, the CDR3 reads TGTGTCAACAGCCCCTGGGGGGGCGAGCAGTACTTC.